These 32 T cell receptor beta chains came from one sample sequenced in a study of breast tumors, draining lymph nodes, adjacent tissues. MiXCR was run by TCRdb on the multiplex PCR reads, yielding one entry per CDR3 protein. The sample records 100,000 to 150,000 distinct CDR3 sequences, about 20% being singletons. The lymph nodes were axillary draining lymph nodes from breast cancer patients. Material for sequencing was axillary lymph node tissue. These receptors were taken from a female donor with breast cancer. Some clones in this sample may be carry-over from other donors' samples.

As regards this clonotype: A much bigger clone sits one base away, suggesting this may be a read error. The chain joins TRBV5-1 to TRBJ1-2; 8 positions agree with TRBD1. CDR1 and CDR2 from the germline V gene are SGHRS and YFSETQ. CDR3 size: 14 residues. The DNA of the CDR3 is TGCGCCTGCAGCTTGGTAACAGGGGGCTATGGCTACACCTTC. The encoded protein is CACSLVTGGYGYTF.

This clonotype was detected ten times or more. Here the CDR3 reads CSARAATGPLFDYGYTF. As DNA, the CDR3 is TGCAGTGCTAGAGCCGCCACCGGGCCACTTTTCGATTATGGCTACACCTTC. This chain links TRBV20-1 with TRBJ1-2; D remains unclear. The V and J ends lost 1 base and 5 bases respectively, with 23 bases between them. The CDR3 is 17 residues long. Germline V gene sequence: CDR1 DFQATT, CDR2 SNEGSKA (reference sequence).

This clonotype was seen a single time. It may be a read error: a sequence one base away is much more abundant. The CDR3 region is CASSQRQGPRKTRYF. The CDR3 nucleotides are TGTGCCAGCAGCCAACGACAGGGCCCTAGGAAGACCCGGTACTTC. The chain combines TRBV6-6 with TRBJ2-5; 7 bases align to TRBD1. The CDR3 sequence is 15 residues long. Germline V gives CDR1 MNHNY, CDR2 SVGAGI (reference sequence).

The sample holds a few counts of this clonotype. A much bigger clone sits one base away, suggesting this may be a read error. The chain carries TRBV20-1 and TRBJ2-7, with D perhaps matching TRBD1 (6 bases). This CDR3 comprises 15 residues. CDR1 is DFQATT and CDR2 is SNEGSKA in the germline V gene (reference sequence). Here the CDR3 DNA reads TGCAGTGCTAGGGATCCCCCGGGACACTACTACGAGCGGTACTTC. Residues: CSARDPPGHYYERYF.

This clonotype was recorded many times. The chain couples TRBV24-1 to TRBJ2-1, with D uncertain. This CDR3 contains 14 residues. Trimming left V 1 base short and J 5 bases short, with 8 bases between. Germline V gene data show CDR1 as KGHDR and CDR2 as SFDVKD. The CDR3 loop reads CATSDFIGNNEQFF. For the CDR3, the DNA is TGTGCCACCAGTGATTTCATAGGAAACAATGAGCAGTTCTTC.

In this sample, this clonotype turned up many times. V gene TRBV24-1 combines with J gene TRBJ2-1, with 11 bases fitting TRBD2. Germline assignment: CDR1 KGHDR and CDR2 SFDVKD. The CDR3 spans 16 residues. The ends lost 3 bases at V and 4 bases at J; junction bases unmatched: 4. CDR3 DNA: TGTGCCACCAGTGATCTGACTAGCGGGGTTTACAATGAGCAGTTCTTC. Its translation is CATSDLTSGVYNEQFF.

The chain employs TRBV3-1 and TRBJ2-3; 13 bases map to TRBD2. Germline loops: CDR1 LGHDT, CDR2 YNNKEL (reference sequence). The CDR3 has 15 residues. After removal of 6 bases from V and 7 bases from J, the junction contained 7 bases not matched to a gene. In DNA form, the CDR3 reads TGTGCCAGCAGACTTACTAGCGGGGGGGCTAATACGCAGTATTTT. This gives the protein CASRLTSGGANTQYF.

This clonotype has a count of ten or more. The gene calls are TRBV7-6 and TRBJ2-7, with D unresolved. The CDR3 contains 11 residues. V gave up 7 bases and J gave up 6 bases, with 10 bases separating them. Germline V lookup: CDR1 SGHVS, CDR2 FNYEAQ. The CDR3 loop reads CASTNGFEQYF. The CDR3 DNA reads as TGTGCCAGCACCAACGGGTTCGAGCAGTACTTC.

This clonotype was seen repeatedly, ten times or more. The DNA of the CDR3 is TGTGCCAGTAGGAGATTTAGCGGGGGGGCGGCCAATGAGCAGTTCTTC. Encoded protein: CASRRFSGGAANEQFF. This rearrangement joins TRBV19 to TRBJ2-1, with 11 bases that match TRBD2. Germline V gene data show CDR1 as LNHDA and CDR2 as SQIVND (reference sequence). The CDR3 loop spans 16 amino acids. V gave up 6 bases and J gave up 6 bases; unmatched junction bases: 10.

Details on this clonotype: This may stem from a read error, because a much larger clone lies one nucleotide away. This rearrangement joins TRBV4-1 to TRBJ2-5; TRBD2 is a possible D gene (6 bases). The V and J ends lost 4 bases and 3 bases respectively, with 12 bases between them. The length of the CDR3 is 14 residues. Germline lookup yields CDR1 MGHRA and CDR2 YSYEKL. The chain's CDR3 is CASSRRWGEETQYF. CDR3 DNA sequence: TGCGCCAGCAGCCGAAGATGGGGGGAAGAGACCCAGTACTTC.

This clonotype was observed many times. The V and J genes are TRBV7-2 and TRBJ2-7; 10 bases map to TRBD1. The CDR3 has 14 amino acids. Unmatched junction bases numbered 8, after V lost 5 bases and J lost 7 bases. Germline CDR1 reads SGHTA; CDR2 reads FQGNSA. The CDR3 is CASSPGQGYGEQYF. The CDR3, as DNA: TGTGCCAGCAGCCCGGGACAGGGGTATGGGGAGCAGTACTTC.

This clonotype was counted many times. The V call is TRBV6-1, the J call TRBJ1-3; a possible D gene is TRBD1 (5 bases). CDR1 and CDR2 from the germline V gene are MNHNS and SASEGT. The CDR3 covers 14 residues. The ends were cut back, 7 bases at V and 6 bases at J, with 16 bases in the middle. The CDR3 sequence is CASTPPGIINTIYF. The CDR3 region has the DNA TGTGCCAGCACCCCCCCAGGGATAATAAACACCATATATTTT.

This clonotype was seen repeatedly, ten times or more. The genes are TRBV24-1 and TRBJ2-3; 15 nucleotides line up with TRBD2. V lost 5 bases to trimming and J lost 4 bases; unmatched junction nucleotides: 3. Per germline, CDR1 KGHDR and CDR2 SFDVKD. The CDR3 runs 16 residues. CDR3 in DNA: TGTGCCACCAGTGGAGGACTAGCGGGGGGGTCAGATACGCAGTATTTT. Amino acid sequence: CATSGGLAGGSDTQYF.

This clonotype was detected ten times or more. The CDR3 loop is CASSQSSYNSPLHF. The CDR3 bases are TGCGCCAGCAGCCAAAGCTCCTATAATTCACCCCTCCACTTT. This chain connects TRBV4-1 to TRBJ1-6, with unresolved D. In germline, CDR1 is MGHRA, CDR2 YSYEKL. The CDR3 totals 14 residues. The V end lost 2 bases, the J end lost 0 bases, and 2 bases lay between the germline ends.

In its sample, this clonotype was seen many times. The chain employs TRBV5-6 and TRBJ2-2, with D unclear. Per the germline V gene, CDR1 is SGHDT and CDR2 is YYEEEE. Trimming took 4 bases from V and 4 from J, leaving 2 bases between them. The CDR3 runs to 11 residues. This chain's CDR3 is CASSRTGELFF. Here the CDR3 DNA reads TGTGCCAGCAGCCGCACCGGGGAGCTGTTTTTT.

This clonotype was seen ten or more times. The rearrangement uses TRBV20-1 and TRBJ2-7; 9 bases align to TRBD1. The CDR3 contains 16 residues. V was clipped by 6 bases and J by 2 bases; unmatched bases: 14. The germline V gene has CDR1 DFQATT and CDR2 SNEGSKA (reference sequence). CDR3 loop: CSAGSRDRASPYEQYF. CDR3 nucleotide sequence: TGCAGTGCAGGCTCCCGGGACAGGGCGTCACCCTACGAGCAGTACTTC.

At least ten counts were recorded for this clonotype. The chain couples TRBV7-9 to TRBJ1-4; D gene ambiguous. CDR1 is SEHNR, CDR2 FQNEAQ, per germline (reference sequence). The V end was cut by 1 base, the J end by 3 bases, with 6 bases between. The CDR3 contains 14 residues. CDR3 sequence reads: CASSLERANEKLFF. DNA for the CDR3: TGTGCCAGCAGCTTAGAAAGGGCTAATGAAAAACTGTTTTTT.

This clonotype has only a few counts. The gene calls are TRBV28 and TRBJ2-1; weak D call: TRBD1 (5 bases). Looked up from germline, CDR1 is MDHEN and CDR2 is SYDVKM. Trimming pared 3 bases from V and 5 bases from J, leaving 11 bases between. The CDR3 consists of 14 residues. The DNA of the CDR3 is TGTGCCAGCAGTTTTAGGGCGGACAACAATGAGCAGTTCTTC. Translating it yields CASSFRADNNEQFF.

This clonotype was seen only once. The rearrangement uses TRBV7-2 and TRBJ2-1, with 9 bases identical to TRBD2. Germline CDR1 is SGHTA and CDR2 is FQGNSA. This CDR3 contains 20 residues. Trimming cost V 1 base and J 5 bases; bases outside gene matches: 18. The CDR3 sequence: CASSLVWTGALAGVDNEQFF. Here the CDR3 DNA reads TGTGCCAGCAGCTTAGTGTGGACAGGTGCGTTAGCGGGAGTAGACAATGAGCAGTTCTTC.

In its sample, this clonotype was seen many times. The chain carries TRBV18 and TRBJ2-1, with unresolved D. In germline, CDR1 is KGHSH, CDR2 LQKENI. There are 13 residues in the CDR3. Trimming pared 3 bases from V and 7 bases from J, leaving 10 bases between. CDR3 bases: TGTGCCAGCTCACCCCAACTACGGAATGAGCAGTTCTTC. This sequence encodes CASSPQLRNEQFF.

This clonotype has at least ten counts. The chain joins TRBV6-5 to TRBJ1-2; D perhaps matches TRBD1 (6 bases). The CDR3 is 13 residues long. Deletions cut 7 bases from V and 8 bases from J, with 17 bases between. CDR1 is MNHEY and CDR2 is SVGAGI in the germline V gene. The CDR3 DNA sequence: TGTGCCAGCAATTCAGGGGTGACCGGGGGCTACACCTTC. Encoded protein: CASNSGVTGGYTF.

A few counts support this clonotype. The J gene is TRBJ2-3, the V gene TRBV28, with 7 bases matching TRBD1. Trimming at V came to 5 bases and at J to 1 base, leaving 9 bases not matched to a gene. Germline-derived CDR1 and CDR2 are MDHEN and SYDVKM. There are 16 residues in the CDR3. This CDR3 reads CASSAPSQGGTDTQYF. In nucleotides, the CDR3 is TGTGCCAGCAGTGCCCCTAGTCAGGGGGGCACAGATACGCAGTATTTT.

This clonotype came up many times. The V gene is TRBV20-1, the J gene TRBJ1-2; 7 nucleotides line up with TRBD1. Germline V gene lookup returns CDR1 DFQATT and CDR2 SNEGSKA (reference sequence). There are 12 residues in the CDR3. The ends lost 7 bases at V and 2 bases at J; junction bases unmatched: 4. The DNA for the CDR3 is TGCAGTGGACAGGGCGAGAACTATGGCTACACCTTC. As protein: CSGQGENYGYTF.

The table lists this clonotype with a few counts. A read error may explain this, as a much larger clone is one base away. No conserved phenylalanine or tryptophan ends this CDR3, so it is likely a read error. V and J are TRBV2 and TRBJ2-2; D gene unclear. Trimming removed 6 bases from V and 4 bases from J, with 9 bases in between. The CDR3 has 13 residues. The germline CDR1 and CDR2 sequences are SNHLY and FYNNEI. CDR3 sequence reads: CASRGSGTGELFS. CDR3 bases: TGTGCCAGCAGGGGGTCCGGCACCGGGGAGCTGTTTTCT.

As for this clonotype: A much larger clone differs by one base, so this may be a read error. The chain carries TRBV7-3 and TRBJ2-2, with a tentative D call TRBD1 (5 bases). The CDR3 length is 12 residues. Germline CDR1 SGHTA, CDR2 FQGTGA. The CDR3, as DNA: TGTGCCGGCAGCCAGTACAGGGGGGAGCTGTTTTTT. It yields the protein CAGSQYRGELFF.

Notes on this clonotype: Just one base apart from a much larger clone, this may be a read error. V usage is TRBV5-1 and J usage is TRBJ2-6; D gene uncertain. Between the trimmed V and J ends, which lost 7 bases and 0 bases, there was a span of 14 bases. The CDR3 spans 16 residues. Germline V gene data show CDR1 as SGHRS and CDR2 as YFSETQ. The CDR3 protein is CASLNPQPSGANVLTF. The DNA for the CDR3 is TGCGCCAGCCTGAACCCTCAGCCCTCTGGGGCCAACGTCCTGACTTTC.

Points on this clonotype: A much larger clone differs from this one at a single base, so this may be a read error. This CDR3 fails to terminate in the conserved phenylalanine or tryptophan, so it likely reflects a read error. This chain connects TRBV20-1 to TRBJ2-5, with D unresolved. This CDR3 has 10 residues. V was shortened by 8 bases and J by 3 bases, with 7 bases between the two germline ends. Germline assignment: CDR1 DFQATT and CDR2 SNEGSKA (reference sequence). The CDR3 loop reads CSKKKETQYS. CDR3 bases: TGCAGTAAGAAAAAAGAGACCCAGTACTCC.

There are many counts of this clonotype. The chain is built from TRBV11-2 and TRBJ1-6; D is undetermined. This CDR3 region has 16 residues. With 0 bases removed from V and 9 bases from J, the gap between germline ends came to 15 bases. Germline V lookup: CDR1 SGHAT, CDR2 FQNNGV. Here the CDR3 DNA reads TGTGCCAGCAGCTTAGATTTATACCAGGTGGCTTCACCCCTCCACTTT. Translation: CASSLDLYQVASPLHF.

This clonotype was detected a few times. This may arise from a read error, as a much more abundant clone is one base away. The chain recombines TRBV6-5 with TRBJ1-3; TRBD1 matches at 12 bases. CDR1 and CDR2 from the germline V gene are MNHEY and SVGAGI. The CDR3 extends over 16 amino acids. J lost 4 bases, V lost 5 bases, and 6 bases had no gene match. The CDR3 DNA sequence: TGTGCCAGCAGTAGGGGACAGGGGGCGATCGGAAACACCATATATTTT. Protein product: CASSRGQGAIGNTIYF.

This chain uses TRBV5-5 with TRBJ2-7; TRBD1 is a possible D gene (5 bases). The V gene's germline CDR1 is SGHKS and CDR2 YYEKEE (reference sequence). This CDR3 has 11 residues. Between the trimmed V and J ends, which lost 3 bases and 5 bases, there was a span of 6 bases. The CDR3 nucleotides read TGTGCCAGCAGCTGGGGCAACGAGCAGTACTTC. Protein: CASSWGNEQYF.

Ten or more counts support this clonotype. This chain links TRBV20-1 with TRBJ2-7; weak D call: TRBD2 (6 bases). The V gene lost 3 bases and the J gene lost 3 bases, with 12 bases spanning the gap. This CDR3 has 13 amino acids. The V gene's germline CDR1 is DFQATT and CDR2 SNEGSKA (reference sequence). The CDR3 region has the DNA TGCAGTGCTAGCGGGAGAGTAAACTACGAGCAGTACTTC. As protein: CSASGRVNYEQYF.

V usage is TRBV27 and J usage is TRBJ1-5; a weak D match, TRBD1 (6 bases). CDR3 size: 14 residues. The germline V gene encodes CDR1 MNHEY and CDR2 SMNVEV (reference sequence). V was trimmed by 5 bases and J by 5 bases, leaving 13 bases between them. The CDR3 region has the DNA TGTGCCAGCAGTCTACAGGGATTTCATCAGCCCCAGCATTTT. This translates into CASSLQGFHQPQHF.